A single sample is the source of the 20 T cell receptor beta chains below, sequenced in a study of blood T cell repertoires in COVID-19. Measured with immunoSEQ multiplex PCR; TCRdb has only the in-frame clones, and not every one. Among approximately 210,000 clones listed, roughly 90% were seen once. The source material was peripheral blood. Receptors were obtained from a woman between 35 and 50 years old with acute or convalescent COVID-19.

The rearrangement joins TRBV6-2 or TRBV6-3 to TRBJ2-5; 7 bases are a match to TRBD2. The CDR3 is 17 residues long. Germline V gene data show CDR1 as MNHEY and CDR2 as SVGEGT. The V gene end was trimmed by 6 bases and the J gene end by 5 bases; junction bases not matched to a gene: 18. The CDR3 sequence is CASSTGGYKAGDETQYF. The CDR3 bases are TGTGCCAGCAGCACCGGGGGGTATAAAGCGGGTGATGAGACCCAGTACTTC.

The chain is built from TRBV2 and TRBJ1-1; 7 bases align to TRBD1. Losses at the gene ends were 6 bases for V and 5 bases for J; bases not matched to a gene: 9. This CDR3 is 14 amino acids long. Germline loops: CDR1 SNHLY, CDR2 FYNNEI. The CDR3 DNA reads TGTGCCAGCAGGGACTCAGGGGGGAGGACTGAAGCTTTCTTT. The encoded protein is CASRDSGGRTEAFF.

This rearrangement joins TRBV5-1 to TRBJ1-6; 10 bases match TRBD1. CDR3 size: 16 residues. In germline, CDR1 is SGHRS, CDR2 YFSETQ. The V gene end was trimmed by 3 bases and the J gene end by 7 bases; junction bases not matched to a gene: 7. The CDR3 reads CASSSGTGDINSPLHF. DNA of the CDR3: TGCGCCAGCAGCTCCGGGACAGGGGACATCAATTCACCCCTCCACTTT.

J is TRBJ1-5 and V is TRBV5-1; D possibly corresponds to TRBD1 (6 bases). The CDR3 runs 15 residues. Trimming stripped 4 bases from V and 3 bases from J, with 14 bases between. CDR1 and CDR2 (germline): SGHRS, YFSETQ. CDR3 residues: CASSRSGDLNQPQHF. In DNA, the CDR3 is TGCGCCAGCAGCCGCTCAGGGGACCTCAATCAGCCCCAGCATTTT.

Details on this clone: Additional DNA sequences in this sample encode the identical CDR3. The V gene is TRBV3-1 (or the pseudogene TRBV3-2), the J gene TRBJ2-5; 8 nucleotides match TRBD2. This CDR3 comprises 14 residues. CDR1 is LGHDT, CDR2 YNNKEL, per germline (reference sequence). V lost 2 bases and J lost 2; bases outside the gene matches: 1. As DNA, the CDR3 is TGTGCCAGCAGCCAACGGGGGGGTCAAGAGACCCAGTACTTC. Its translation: CASSQRGGQETQYF.

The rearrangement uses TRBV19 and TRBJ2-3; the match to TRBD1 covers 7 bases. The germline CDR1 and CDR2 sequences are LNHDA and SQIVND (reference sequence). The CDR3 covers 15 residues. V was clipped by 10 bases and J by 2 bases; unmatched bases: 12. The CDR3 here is CATLDRERPTDTQYF. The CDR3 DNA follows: TGTGCCACCCTCGACAGGGAGCGTCCCACAGATACGCAGTATTTT.

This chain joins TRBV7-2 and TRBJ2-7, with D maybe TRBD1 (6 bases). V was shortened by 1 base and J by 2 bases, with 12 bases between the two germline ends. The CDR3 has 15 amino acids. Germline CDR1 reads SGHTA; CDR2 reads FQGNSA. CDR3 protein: CASSLEAGVTYEQYV. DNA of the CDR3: TGTGCCAGCAGCTTAGAGGCAGGGGTCACCTACGAGCAGTACGTC.

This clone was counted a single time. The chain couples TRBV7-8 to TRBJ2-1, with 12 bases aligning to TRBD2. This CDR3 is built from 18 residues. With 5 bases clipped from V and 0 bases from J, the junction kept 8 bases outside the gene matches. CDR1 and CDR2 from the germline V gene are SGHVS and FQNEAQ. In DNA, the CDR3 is TGTGCCAGCAGCACCGGACTAGCGGGGTCAAGCTCCTACAATGAGCAGTTCTTC. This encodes CASSTGLAGSSSYNEQFF.

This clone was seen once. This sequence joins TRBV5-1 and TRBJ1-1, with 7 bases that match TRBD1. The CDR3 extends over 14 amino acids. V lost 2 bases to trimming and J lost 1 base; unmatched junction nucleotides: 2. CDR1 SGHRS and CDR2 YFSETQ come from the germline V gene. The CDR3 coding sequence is TGCGCCAGCAGCTTTTGGACAGGGAACACTGAAGCTTTCTTT. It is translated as CASSFWTGNTEAFF.

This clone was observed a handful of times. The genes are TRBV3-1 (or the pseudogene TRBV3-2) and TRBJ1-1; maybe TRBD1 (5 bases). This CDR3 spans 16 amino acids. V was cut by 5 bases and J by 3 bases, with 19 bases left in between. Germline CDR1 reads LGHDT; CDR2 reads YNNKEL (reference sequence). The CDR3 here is CASSSTPRGVDTEAFF. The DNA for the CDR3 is TGTGCCAGCAGCTCAACCCCGCGGGGGGTCGACACTGAAGCTTTCTTT.

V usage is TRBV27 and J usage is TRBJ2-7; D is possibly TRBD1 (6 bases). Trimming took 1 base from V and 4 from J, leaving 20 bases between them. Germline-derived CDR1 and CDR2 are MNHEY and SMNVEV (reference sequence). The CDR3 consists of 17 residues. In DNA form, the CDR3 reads TGTGCCAGCAGTTTATTGGGAATCCGGGACACCGATTACGAGCAGTACGTC. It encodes CASSLLGIRDTDYEQYV.

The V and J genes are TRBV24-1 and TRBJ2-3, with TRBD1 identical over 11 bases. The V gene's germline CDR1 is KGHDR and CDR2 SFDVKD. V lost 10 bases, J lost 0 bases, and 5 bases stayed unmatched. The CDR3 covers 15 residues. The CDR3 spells CATLGQGASTDTQYF. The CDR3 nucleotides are TGTGCCACTCTAGGACAGGGGGCTAGCACAGATACGCAGTATTTT.

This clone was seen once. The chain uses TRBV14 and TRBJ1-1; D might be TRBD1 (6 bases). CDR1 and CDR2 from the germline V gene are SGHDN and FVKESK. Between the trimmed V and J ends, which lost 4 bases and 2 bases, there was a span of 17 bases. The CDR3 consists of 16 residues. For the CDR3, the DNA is TGTGCCAGCAGCCGACCCCGGCAGGGGACAAACACTGAAGCTTTCTTT. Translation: CASSRPRQGTNTEAFF.

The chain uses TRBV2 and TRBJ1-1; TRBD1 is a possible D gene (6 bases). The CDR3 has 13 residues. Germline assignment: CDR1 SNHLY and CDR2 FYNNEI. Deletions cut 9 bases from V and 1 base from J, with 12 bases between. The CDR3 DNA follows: TGTGCCAGTGAGGGGGGGGCGAACACTGAAGCTTTCTTT. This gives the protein CASEGGANTEAFF.

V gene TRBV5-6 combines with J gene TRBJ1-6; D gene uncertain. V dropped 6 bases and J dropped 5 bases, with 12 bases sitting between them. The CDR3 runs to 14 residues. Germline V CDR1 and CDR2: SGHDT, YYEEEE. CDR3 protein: CASISAVDNSPLHF. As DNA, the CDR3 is TGTGCCAGCATCAGTGCCGTTGATAATTCACCCCTCCACTTT.

The CDR3 DNA is TGTGCCAGCCCCGGGGGGGAGCTACCCACCTCTGGGGCCAACGTCCTGACTTTC. Encoded protein: CASPGGELPTSGANVLTF. This chain connects TRBV7-9 to TRBJ2-6; TRBD2 matches at 8 bases. CDR1 and CDR2 from the germline V gene are SEHNR and FQNEAQ (reference sequence). The CDR3 length is 18 residues. J was trimmed by 0 bases and V by 8 bases; bases with no gene match: 12.

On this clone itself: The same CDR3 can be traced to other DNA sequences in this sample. The CDR3, as DNA: TGCGCCAGCAGCTTGGGGCTAGACACTGAAGCTTTCTTT. Its protein product is CASSLGLDTEAFF. The chain couples TRBV5-1 to TRBJ1-1; unclear D gene. The CDR3 consists of 13 residues. Deletions cut 0 bases from V and 3 bases from J, with 6 bases between. CDR1 is SGHRS and CDR2 is YFSETQ in the germline V gene. The variable domain in full, with the rest retrieved from reference TRBV5-1 and TRBJ1-1, is KAGVTQTPRYLIKTRGQQVTLSCSPISGHRSVSWYQQTPGQGLQFLFEYFSETQRNKGNFPGRFSGRQFSNSRSEMNVSTLELGDSALYLCASSLGLDTEAFFGQGTRLTVV.

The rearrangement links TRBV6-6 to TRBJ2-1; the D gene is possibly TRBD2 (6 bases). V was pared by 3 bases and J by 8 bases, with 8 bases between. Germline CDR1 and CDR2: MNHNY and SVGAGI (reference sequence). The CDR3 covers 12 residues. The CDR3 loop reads CASSYGGYEQFF. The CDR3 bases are TGTGCCAGCAGTTATGGGGGGTATGAGCAGTTCTTC.

CDR3 coding DNA: TGTGCCAGTAGTACCCGGACAAGGCGGACCCATGGCTACACCTTC. Amino acids: CASSTRTRRTHGYTF. The J gene is TRBJ1-2, the V gene TRBV19, with a possible D match to TRBD1 (5 bases). The V gene's germline CDR1 is LNHDA and CDR2 SQIVND (reference sequence). V lost 4 bases and J lost 6, with 18 bases in between. The CDR3 is 15 amino acids.

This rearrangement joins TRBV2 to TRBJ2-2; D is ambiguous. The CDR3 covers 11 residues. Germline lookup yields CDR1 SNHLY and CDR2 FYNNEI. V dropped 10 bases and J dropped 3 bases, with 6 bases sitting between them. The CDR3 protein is CATGYTGELFF. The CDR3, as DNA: TGTGCCACCGGGTACACCGGGGAGCTGTTTTTT.